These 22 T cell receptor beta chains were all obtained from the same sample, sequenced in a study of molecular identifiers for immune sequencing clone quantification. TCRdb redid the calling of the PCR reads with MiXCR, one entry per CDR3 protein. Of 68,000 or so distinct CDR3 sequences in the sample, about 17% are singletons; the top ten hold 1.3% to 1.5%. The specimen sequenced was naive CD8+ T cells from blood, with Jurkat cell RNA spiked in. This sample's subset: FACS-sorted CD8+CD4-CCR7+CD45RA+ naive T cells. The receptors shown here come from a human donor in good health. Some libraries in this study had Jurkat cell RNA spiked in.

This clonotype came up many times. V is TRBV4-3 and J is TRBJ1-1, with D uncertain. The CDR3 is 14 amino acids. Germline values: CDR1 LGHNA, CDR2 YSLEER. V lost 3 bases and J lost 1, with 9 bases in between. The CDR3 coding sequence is TGCGCCAGCAGCCAGTTCGTAGAGAACACTGAAGCTTTCTTT. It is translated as CASSQFVENTEAFF.

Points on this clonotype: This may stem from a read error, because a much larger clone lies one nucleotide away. The CDR3 here is CASSPGTLFYEQHF. The CDR3 DNA is TGTGCCAGCAGCCCGGGGACCCTATTCTACGAGCAGCACTTC. The rearrangement joins TRBV11-2 to TRBJ2-7; either TRBD1 or TRBD2 may fit D (5 bases each). Germline V lookup: CDR1 SGHAT, CDR2 FQNNGV. The CDR3 spans 14 residues.

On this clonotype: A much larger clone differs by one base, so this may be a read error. CDR3 protein: CACSKGEGYNSPLHF. In DNA form, the CDR3 reads TGTGCCTGCAGCAAAGGGGAAGGATATAATTCACCCCTCCACTTT. V is TRBV21-1 and J is TRBJ1-6. TRBV21-1 represents a pseudogene. The CDR3 is 15 residues long.

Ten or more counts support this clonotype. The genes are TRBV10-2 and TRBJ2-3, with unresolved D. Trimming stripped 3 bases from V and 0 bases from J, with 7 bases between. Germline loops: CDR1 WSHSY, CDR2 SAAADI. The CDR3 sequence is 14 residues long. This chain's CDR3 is CASSEGPSTDTQYF. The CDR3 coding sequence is TGCGCCAGCAGTGAAGGGCCAAGCACAGATACGCAGTATTTT.

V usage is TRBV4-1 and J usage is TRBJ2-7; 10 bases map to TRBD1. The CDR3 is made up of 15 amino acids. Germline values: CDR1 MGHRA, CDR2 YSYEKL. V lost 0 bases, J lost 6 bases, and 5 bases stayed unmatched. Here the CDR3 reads CASSQEGTGVLEQYF. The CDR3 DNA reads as TGCGCCAGCAGCCAAGAAGGGACAGGGGTCCTCGAGCAGTACTTC.

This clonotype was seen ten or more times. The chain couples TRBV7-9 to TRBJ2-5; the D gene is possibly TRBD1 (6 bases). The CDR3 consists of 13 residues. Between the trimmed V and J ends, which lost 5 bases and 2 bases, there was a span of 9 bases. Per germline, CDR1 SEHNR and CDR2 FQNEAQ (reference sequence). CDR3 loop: CASSGQLQETQYF. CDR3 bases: TGTGCCAGCAGCGGACAGCTTCAAGAGACCCAGTACTTC.

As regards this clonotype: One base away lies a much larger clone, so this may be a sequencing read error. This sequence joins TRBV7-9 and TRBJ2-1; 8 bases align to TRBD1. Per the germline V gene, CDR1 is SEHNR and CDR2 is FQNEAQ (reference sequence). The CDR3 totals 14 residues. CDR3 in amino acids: CASSLTGGGDEHFF. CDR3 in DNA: TGTGCCAGCAGCTTAACAGGGGGTGGCGATGAGCATTTCTTC. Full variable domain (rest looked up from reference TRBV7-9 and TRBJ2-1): DTGVSQNPRHKITKRGQNVTFRCDPISEHNRLYWYRQTLGQGPEFLTYFQNEAQLEKSRLLSDRFSAERPKGSFSTLEIQRTEQGDSAMYLCASSLTGGGDEHFFGPGTRLTVL.

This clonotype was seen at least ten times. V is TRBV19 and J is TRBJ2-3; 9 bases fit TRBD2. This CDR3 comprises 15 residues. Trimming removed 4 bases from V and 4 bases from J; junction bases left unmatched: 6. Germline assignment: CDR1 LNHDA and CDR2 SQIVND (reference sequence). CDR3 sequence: CASSSSGSRSDTQYF. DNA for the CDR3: TGTGCCAGTAGTAGTAGCGGGAGCAGATCAGATACGCAGTATTTT.

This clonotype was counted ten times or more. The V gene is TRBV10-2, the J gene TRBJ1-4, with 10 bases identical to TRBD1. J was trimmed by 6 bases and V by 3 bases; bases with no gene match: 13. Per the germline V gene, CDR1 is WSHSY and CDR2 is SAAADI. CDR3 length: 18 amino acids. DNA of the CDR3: TGCGCCAGCAGTGAACAACCCCAGGGACAGGGGACGGATGAAAAACTGTTTTTT. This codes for CASSEQPQGQGTDEKLFF.

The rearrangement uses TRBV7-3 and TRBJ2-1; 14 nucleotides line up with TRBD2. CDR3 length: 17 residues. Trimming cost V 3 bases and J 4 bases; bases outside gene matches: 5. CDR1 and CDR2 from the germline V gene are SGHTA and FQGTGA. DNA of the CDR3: TGTGCCAGCAGCTTCTCGGGACTAGCGGGGGTTTACAATGAGCAGTTCTTC. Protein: CASSFSGLAGVYNEQFF.

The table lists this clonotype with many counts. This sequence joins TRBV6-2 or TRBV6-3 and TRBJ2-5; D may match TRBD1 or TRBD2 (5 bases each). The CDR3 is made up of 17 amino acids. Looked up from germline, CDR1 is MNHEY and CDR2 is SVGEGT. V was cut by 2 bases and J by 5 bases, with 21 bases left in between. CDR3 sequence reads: CASSYGVVWGPRETQYF. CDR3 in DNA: TGTGCCAGCAGTTACGGGGTCGTCTGGGGACCCAGGGAGACCCAGTACTTC.

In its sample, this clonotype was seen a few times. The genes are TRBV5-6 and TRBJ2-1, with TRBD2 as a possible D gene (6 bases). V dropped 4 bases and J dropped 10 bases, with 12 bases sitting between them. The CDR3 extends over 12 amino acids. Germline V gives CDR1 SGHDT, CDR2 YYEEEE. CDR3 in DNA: TGTGCCAGCAGCCAAGGAGGGATCGAGCAGTTCTTC. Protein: CASSQGGIEQFF.

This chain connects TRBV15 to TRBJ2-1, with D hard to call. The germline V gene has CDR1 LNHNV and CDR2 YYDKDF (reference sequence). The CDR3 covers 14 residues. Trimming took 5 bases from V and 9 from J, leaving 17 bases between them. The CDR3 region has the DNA TGTGCCACCAGCCCCTCGGGTACAGCGATTGAGCAGTTCTTC. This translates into CATSPSGTAIEQFF.

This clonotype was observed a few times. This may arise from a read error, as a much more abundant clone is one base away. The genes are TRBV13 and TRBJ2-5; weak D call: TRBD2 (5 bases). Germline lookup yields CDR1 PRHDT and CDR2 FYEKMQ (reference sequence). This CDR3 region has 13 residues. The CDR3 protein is CASSFEGQEAQYF. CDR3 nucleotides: TGTGCCAGCAGCTTCGAGGGCCAAGAGGCCCAGTACTTC.

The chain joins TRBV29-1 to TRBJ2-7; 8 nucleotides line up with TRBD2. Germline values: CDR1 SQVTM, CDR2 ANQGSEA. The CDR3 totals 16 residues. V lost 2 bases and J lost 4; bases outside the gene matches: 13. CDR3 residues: CSVELSVSGGEYEQYF. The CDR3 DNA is TGCAGCGTTGAATTGTCCGTAAGCGGGGGTGAGTACGAGCAGTACTTC.

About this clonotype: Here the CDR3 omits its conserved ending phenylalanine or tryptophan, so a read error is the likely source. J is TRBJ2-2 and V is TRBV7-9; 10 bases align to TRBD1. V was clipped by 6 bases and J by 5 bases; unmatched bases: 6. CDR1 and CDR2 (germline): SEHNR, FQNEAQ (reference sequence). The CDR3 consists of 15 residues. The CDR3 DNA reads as TGTGCCAGCAGGCAACCGGGACAGGGGACCGGGGAGCTGTTTCTT. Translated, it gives CASRQPGQGTGELFL.

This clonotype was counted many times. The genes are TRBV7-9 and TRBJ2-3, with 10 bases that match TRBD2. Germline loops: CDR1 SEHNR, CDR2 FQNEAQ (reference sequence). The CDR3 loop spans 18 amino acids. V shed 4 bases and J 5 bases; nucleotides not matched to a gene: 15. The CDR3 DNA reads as TGTGCCAGCAGCTCCCCAGGTGCAGCGGGAGGGCCGGGAGATACGCAGTATTTT. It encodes CASSSPGAAGGPGDTQYF.

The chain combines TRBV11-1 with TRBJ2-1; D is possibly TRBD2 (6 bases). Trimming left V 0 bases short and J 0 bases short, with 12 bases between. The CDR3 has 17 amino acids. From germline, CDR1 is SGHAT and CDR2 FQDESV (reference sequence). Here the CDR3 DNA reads TGTGCCAGCAGCTTAGCGTACGCGGGAAGCTCCTACAATGAGCAGTTCTTC. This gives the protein CASSLAYAGSSYNEQFF.

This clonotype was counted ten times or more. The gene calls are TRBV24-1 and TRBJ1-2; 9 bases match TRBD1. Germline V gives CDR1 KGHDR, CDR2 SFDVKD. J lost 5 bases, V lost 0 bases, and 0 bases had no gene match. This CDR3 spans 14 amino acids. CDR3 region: CATSDLDRGYGYTF. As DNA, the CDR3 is TGTGCCACCAGTGATTTGGACAGGGGGTATGGCTACACCTTC.

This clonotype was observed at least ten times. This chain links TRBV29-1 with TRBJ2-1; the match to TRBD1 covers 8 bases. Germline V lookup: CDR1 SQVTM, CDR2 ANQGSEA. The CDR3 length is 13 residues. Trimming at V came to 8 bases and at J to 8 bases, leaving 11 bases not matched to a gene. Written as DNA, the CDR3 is TGCAGCTCACGGGACAGGCGATTTGATGAGCAGTTCTTC. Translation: CSSRDRRFDEQFF.

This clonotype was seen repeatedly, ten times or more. The CDR3 region is CASSSPGHEQFF. CDR3 coding DNA: TGTGCCAGCAGTTCCCCGGGCCATGAGCAGTTCTTC. The chain combines TRBV6-6 with TRBJ2-1; D not certain. Germline CDR1 and CDR2: MNHNY and SVGAGI (reference sequence). This CDR3 has 12 amino acids. Trimming pared 4 bases from V and 8 bases from J, leaving 9 bases between.

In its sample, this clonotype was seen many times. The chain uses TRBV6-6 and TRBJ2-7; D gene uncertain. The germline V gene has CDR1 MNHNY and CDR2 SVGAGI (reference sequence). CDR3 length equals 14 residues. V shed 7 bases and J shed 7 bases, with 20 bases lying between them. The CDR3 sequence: CASTIPGGVREQYF. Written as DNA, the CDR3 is TGTGCCAGCACCATCCCCGGTGGGGTGAGGGAGCAGTACTTC.